These T cell receptor beta chains were read from a single sample in a study of blood T cell repertoires in COVID-19. The repertoire was sequenced with immunoSEQ multiplex PCR; TCRdb's copy has only in-frame clones and lacks some. Of approximately 410,000 clones listed, just over 85% are singletons. Sample: peripheral blood. These receptors were taken from a woman younger than 45 with active or convalescent COVID-19. The conserved cysteine and the conserved F or W are not part of the CDR3 here. The order of the fields is V gene, clone size, CDR3 protein. Part of the rows lack a size; the others show once, few, many or a class for expanded clones.

>TRBV29-1|NA
SVEWQNGGGYT
>TRBV30|NA
AWWGPYGYT
>TRBV4-2|once
ASSQNTGGNYGYT
>TRBV25-1|NA
ASSRGQTYEQY
>TRBV6-5|NA
ASSALGSQY
>TRBV7-9|NA
ASSRSGGKEGKLF
>TRBV29-1|few
SGYSSYGYT
>TRBV7-2|NA
ASSGLADYEQY
>TRBV5-1|NA
ASSLGSQVQETQY
>TRBV3-1/TRBV3-2|once
ASSEPYEGTGELF
>TRBV3-1/TRBV3-2|few
ASSPRSRGTEAF
>TRBV6-5|once
ASEEAGVGTEAF
>TRBV6-4|NA
ASPRQGLGGELF
>TRBV6-5|NA
ASELNLDRSHEQF
>TRBV5-6|NA
ASSPIGGINTEAF
>TRBV5-1|NA
ASSPRDSTEAF
>TRBV11-2|NA
ASSLGAGSSYNEQF
>TRBV18|NA
ASSPPDRGPGTDTQY
>TRBV6-6|NA
ATGVSSYEQY
>TRBV19|NA
ASSTGQGAAKNIQY
>TRBV5-1|NA
ASSLVGQGSDYGYT
>TRBV6-5|NA
ATQGGNGYT
>TRBV18|NA
ASSPKSGTGGRTGELF
>TRBV25-1|NA
ASSNLRDRGLVGYT
>TRBV2|NA
ASSVPGTGDGGYT
>TRBV5-4|NA
ASSPTVLRRENSNQPQH
>TRBV18|NA
ASSPSRGEETQY
>TRBV18|NA
ASSPEAEGYT
>TRBV14|NA
ASSQQILNEQF
>TRBV19|NA
ASSIDDRGFNEQF
>TRBV6-4|NA
ATQRRTNTGELF
>TRBV28|once
ASSFRKGASYTEAF
>TRBV6-1|NA
ASSEIGGAVYEQY
>TRBV14|NA
ASSQDFPGSQY
>TRBV19|NA
ASSIGGFDYGYT
>TRBV6-1|NA
ASSKVTLVVSGELF
>TRBV15|once
ATSRDKTGNGYT
>TRBV11-2|NA
ASSFGQGASSTNEKLF
>TRBV5-1|NA
AAGDSYGYT
>TRBV12-3/TRBV12-4|NA
ASSLGGSEAF
>TRBV15|NA
ATSRDQGSYEQY
>TRBV7-2|NA
ASSIRTVNWGTEAF
>TRBV6-1|NA
ASSDRTAPYEQY
>TRBV3-1/TRBV3-2|NA
ASSPSATEITYEQY
>TRBV3-1/TRBV3-2|once
ASSLKYRDWGTGELF